Shown below are 22 T cell receptor beta chains from a single sample sequenced in a study of regulatory and conventional T cells in RAG deficiency. Profiling relied on immunoSEQ multiplex PCR, and the TCRdb table lists in-frame clones only, not all of them. The sample records 30,000 to 40,000 clones, roughly 90% being singletons. The same sample was also studied in work on regulatory T cells. That paper states: Amplification used 52 TRBV primers and 13 TRBJ primers.

Sequencing was done on a sample of CD8+ T cells sorted from blood. These receptors all stem from a human donor in good health.

This clone has only one observation. CDR3 in DNA: TGTGCCAGCAGTGTCTCGGGAGCTAGCAATCAGCCCCAGCATTTT. It encodes CASSVSGASNQPQHF. The rearrangement links TRBV2 to TRBJ1-5, with D uncertain. The CDR3 runs 15 residues. V was clipped by 4 bases and J by 0 bases, with 10 bases between them. Germline CDR1 is SNHLY and CDR2 is FYNNEI.

In this sample, this clone turned up once. The chain links TRBV7-9 to TRBJ2-3; 9 bases are shared with TRBD1. Germline CDR1 SEHNR, CDR2 FQNEAQ (reference sequence). V shed 1 base, J shed 4 bases, and the junction held 9 bases outside the gene matches. This CDR3 is 17 amino acids long. The CDR3 DNA sequence: TGTGCCAGCAGCTTAGGGGACAGGGCGGTCCAGGCAGATACGCAGTATTTT. Its translation is CASSLGDRAVQADTQYF. The complete variable domain, with remaining parts taken from reference TRBV7-9 and TRBJ2-3, reads DTGVSQNPRHKITKRGQNVTFRCDPISEHNRLYWYRQTLGQGPEFLTYFQNEAQLEKSRLLSDRFSAERPKGSFSTLEIQRTEQGDSAMYLCASSLGDRAVQADTQYFGPGTRLTVL.

Of note for this clone: The junction departs from the called germline gene at one end, perhaps through a read error. This chain's CDR3 is CASSITTNRGPTGYTF. The DNA for the CDR3 is TGTGCCAGCAGCATAACCACAAACCGGGGACCTACAGGCTACACCTTC. V usage is TRBV7-3 and J usage is TRBJ1-2, with D maybe TRBD1 (5 bases). This CDR3 spans 16 amino acids. Germline assignment: CDR1 SGHTA and CDR2 FQGTGA.

The chain recombines TRBV11-2 with TRBJ2-3, with D maybe TRBD1 (5 bases). Germline-derived CDR1 and CDR2 are SGHAT and FQNNGV. V lost 1 base, J lost 2 bases, and 10 bases lay in between. This CDR3 is 15 amino acids long. The CDR3 sequence is CASSLVPDNTDTQYF. CDR3 coding DNA: TGTGCCAGCAGCTTAGTCCCGGACAACACAGATACGCAGTATTTT.

The chain employs TRBV18 and TRBJ1-1, with D uncertain. CDR3 size: 14 residues. Between the trimmed V and J ends, which lost 3 bases and 3 bases, there was a span of 11 bases. Looked up from germline, CDR1 is KGHSH and CDR2 is LQKENI. The CDR3 sequence is CASSPLGADTEAFF. The CDR3 DNA follows: TGTGCCAGCTCACCCCTCGGAGCGGACACTGAAGCTTTCTTT.

V gene TRBV7-3 combines with J gene TRBJ1-1, with D hard to call. This CDR3 is built from 15 residues. Germline lookup yields CDR1 SGHTA and CDR2 FQGTGA. V lost 5 bases, J lost 4 bases, and 17 bases lay in between. The DNA for the CDR3 is TGTGCCAGCAGCATCTCCGGACCCACGGGCACTGAAGCTTTCTTT. Translating it yields CASSISGPTGTEAFF.

CDR3 protein: CASSVERRGGTDTQYF. CDR3 DNA: TGTGCCAGCAGCGTAGAGAGGCGAGGCGGCACAGATACGCAGTATTTT. This chain joins TRBV9 and TRBJ2-3; D remains ambiguous. V shed 0 bases and J shed 1 base, with 12 bases lying between them. Germline CDR1 and CDR2: SGDLS and YYNGEE. The CDR3 runs to 16 residues.

V gene TRBV9 combines with J gene TRBJ2-3; 10 nucleotides agree with TRBD2. This CDR3 contains 15 residues. The germline V gene encodes CDR1 SGDLS and CDR2 YYNGEE. V lost 6 bases to trimming and J lost 5 bases; unmatched junction nucleotides: 9. The CDR3 sequence: CASTEAGGRGDTQYF. The CDR3, as DNA: TGTGCCAGCACCGAAGCGGGGGGGCGTGGAGATACGCAGTATTTT.

The chain carries TRBV11-2 and TRBJ1-1; D is ambiguous. CDR3 size: 14 residues. Germline V lookup: CDR1 SGHAT, CDR2 FQNNGV. Trimming cost V 5 bases and J 5 bases, with 15 bases left between them. CDR3 amino acids: CASSKPKGKTEAFF. The CDR3 DNA reads TGTGCCAGCAGCAAACCTAAGGGAAAAACTGAAGCTTTCTTT.

This chain connects TRBV11-2 to TRBJ1-1; TRBD1 is a possible D gene (5 bases). The CDR3 totals 14 residues. Trimming left V 5 bases short and J 7 bases short, with 17 bases between. Germline assignment: CDR1 SGHAT and CDR2 FQNNGV. CDR3 nucleotides: TGTGCCAGCAGCCACGACCGGGGGAGCGGTGAAGCTTTCTTT. It encodes CASSHDRGSGEAFF.

V usage is TRBV30 and J usage is TRBJ2-5; unclear D gene. Germline CDR1 is GTSNPN and CDR2 is SVGIG (reference sequence). The CDR3 loop spans 12 amino acids. Trimming took 1 base from V and 4 from J, leaving 7 bases between them. As DNA, the CDR3 is TGTGCCTGGAGTGCGACGAGAGAGACCCAGTACTTC. Translated, it gives CAWSATRETQYF.

This chain connects TRBV2 to TRBJ1-1; 8 bases are shared with TRBD1. J was trimmed by 3 bases and V by 6 bases; bases with no gene match: 6. Germline CDR1 SNHLY, CDR2 FYNNEI. The CDR3 is 14 amino acids. This chain's CDR3 is CASRATGGYTEAFF. The CDR3 nucleotides read TGTGCCAGCAGGGCTACAGGGGGGTACACTGAAGCTTTCTTT.

The chain has TRBV6-5 and TRBJ1-5, with unresolved D. V shed 5 bases and J shed 2 bases, with 13 bases lying between them. This CDR3 contains 15 residues. Germline V lookup: CDR1 MNHEY, CDR2 SVGAGI. The CDR3 DNA sequence: TGTGCCAGCAGTAGACGGGCAGAGGGCAATCAGCCCCAGCATTTT. Amino acid sequence: CASSRRAEGNQPQHF.

The chain has TRBV2 and TRBJ1-2; TRBD1 matches 7 bases. CDR1 is SNHLY and CDR2 is FYNNEI in the germline V gene. This CDR3 has 13 residues. V lost 5 bases, J lost 4 bases, and 4 bases stayed unmatched. The CDR3 nucleotides are TGTGCCAGCAGTTGGGGACAGATCTATGGCTACACCTTC. Translation gives CASSWGQIYGYTF.

The rearrangement joins TRBV14 to TRBJ1-5, with 8 bases that match TRBD1. Germline CDR1 SGHDN, CDR2 FVKESK. CDR3 size: 14 residues. V dropped 5 bases and J dropped 9; count of bases not matched to a gene: 9. CDR3 sequence reads: CASSDRDRPWPQHF. The CDR3, as DNA: TGTGCCAGCAGCGACCGGGACAGGCCTTGGCCCCAGCATTTT.

This rearrangement joins TRBV10-1 to TRBJ1-5, with unresolved D. The CDR3 loop spans 15 amino acids. Trimming shortened V by 1 base and J by 5 bases, and 12 bases separated the two germline ends. In germline, CDR1 is WNHNN, CDR2 SYGVQD (reference sequence). The CDR3 spells CASSEWSLGYQPQHF. The CDR3 coding sequence is TGCGCCAGCAGTGAGTGGTCCCTGGGGTATCAGCCCCAGCATTTT.

Remarks on this clone: Other DNA sequences in this sample translate to the same CDR3. The chain recombines TRBV29-1 with TRBJ2-1; the match to TRBD1 covers 9 bases. J gave up 14 bases and V 4 bases, and 12 bases lay outside the gene matches. Germline V gives CDR1 SQVTM, CDR2 ANQGSEA. The CDR3 runs 13 residues. The CDR3 loop is CSVVGGTGPGKFF. The CDR3 DNA reads as TGCAGCGTTGTTGGGGGGACAGGGCCGGGGAAGTTCTTC.

The rearrangement links TRBV5-1 to TRBJ2-1; no definite D call. V lost 3 bases to trimming and J lost 1 base, with 5 bases between them. Germline V gene sequence: CDR1 SGHRS, CDR2 YFSETQ. CDR3 length: 13 residues. CDR3 protein: CASSSTSYNEQFF. CDR3 nucleotides: TGCGCCAGCAGCTCCACTTCCTACAATGAGCAGTTCTTC.

The V and J genes are TRBV19 and TRBJ2-6, with a tentative D call TRBD1 (6 bases). Trimming removed 5 bases at V and 0 bases at J, with 11 bases between. CDR3 size: 16 residues. The germline CDR1 and CDR2 sequences are LNHDA and SQIVND (reference sequence). In DNA form, the CDR3 reads TGTGCCAGTAGTTCCCGAGGGGGCTCTGGGGCCAACGTCCTGACTTTC. This encodes CASSSRGGSGANVLTF.

The chain employs TRBV5-1 and TRBJ2-7, with D possibly TRBD2 on 6 matching bases. The V and J ends lost 3 bases and 9 bases respectively, with 19 bases between them. This CDR3 comprises 14 residues. Per the germline V gene, CDR1 is SGHRS and CDR2 is YFSETQ. For the CDR3, the DNA is TGCGCCAGCAGCTCGGAGACGCCTAGGGACTCGCAGTACTTC. Protein product: CASSSETPRDSQYF. Full variable domain (outside the CDR3, taken from reference TRBV5-1 and TRBJ2-7): KAGVTQTPRYLIKTRGQQVTLSCSPISGHRSVSWYQQTPGQGLQFLFEYFSETQRNKGNFPGRFSGRQFSNSRSEMNVSTLELGDSALYLCASSSETPRDSQYFGPGTRLTVT.

As regards this clone: The CDR3 does not end in the conserved phenylalanine or tryptophan, so this is likely a read error. DNA for the CDR3: TGTGCCAGCAGTTTCCTCGACAGGGAAGGAAACTATGGCTACACCCTC. Amino acids: CASSFLDREGNYGYTL. The rearrangement joins TRBV28 to TRBJ1-2; 7 positions match TRBD1. Trimming at V came to 3 bases and at J to 2 bases, leaving 9 bases not matched to a gene. Per germline, CDR1 MDHEN and CDR2 SYDVKM. The CDR3 spans 16 residues.

The chain recombines TRBV7-9 with TRBJ1-4; D not certain. This CDR3 is built from 11 residues. CDR1 and CDR2 (germline): SEHNR, FQNEAQ (reference sequence). The CDR3, as DNA: TGTGGTTGGATGGAGGGCCAAAAACTGTTTTTT. It is translated as CGWMEGQKLFF.